This T cell receptor beta chain is from a study of blood T cells in healthy people across ages. The authors ran a second PCR of about 6 to 11 cycles using a sample-barcoded 5' primer and a J-beta primer mix. MiXCR, run by TCRdb on the 5' RACE reads, gives a single entry per CDR3 protein. The sample shows some 920,000 distinct CDR3 sequences, 45% to 60% of them seen only once. The people who gave samples were healthy Caucasians from Russia, aged roughly 6 to 90. This CDR3 has 15 residues. Germline V CDR1 and CDR2: SGHTA, FQGNSA. Trimming removed 0 bases from V and 2 bases from J, with 8 bases in between. Study results and caveats: Unknown donor CMV status possibly confounded expanded clonotype changes. Those diversity estimates obtained from one million T cells were thought to be underestimates. A roughly linear age-dependent decrease characterized TCR beta diversity per million T cells.

Note on this clonotype: Its antigen is not known.

The clonotype comes from an older woman in good health. Sample: blood. The chain uses TRBV7-2 and TRBJ2-4; D gene uncertain. In DNA, the CDR3 is TGTGCCAGCAGCTTAGCGGGCCTGACCAAAAACATTCAGTACTTC. The encoded protein is CASSLAGLTKNIQYF.